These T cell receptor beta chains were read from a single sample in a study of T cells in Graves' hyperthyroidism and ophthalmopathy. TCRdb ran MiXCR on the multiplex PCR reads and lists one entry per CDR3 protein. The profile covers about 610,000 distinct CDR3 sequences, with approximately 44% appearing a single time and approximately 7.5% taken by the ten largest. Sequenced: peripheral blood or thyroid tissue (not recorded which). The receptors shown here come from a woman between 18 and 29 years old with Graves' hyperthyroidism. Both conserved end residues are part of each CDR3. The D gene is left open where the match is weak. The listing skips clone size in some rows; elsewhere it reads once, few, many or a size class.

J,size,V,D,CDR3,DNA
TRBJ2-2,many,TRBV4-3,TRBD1,CASSHGTGDTGELFF,TGCGCCAGCAGCCACGGGACAGGGGACACCGGGGAGCTGTTTTTT
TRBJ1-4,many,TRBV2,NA,CASSHGATNEKLFF,TGTGCCAGCAGCCACGGTGCAACTAATGAAAAACTGTTTTTT
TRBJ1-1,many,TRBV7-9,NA,CASSPQPQNTEAFF,TGTGCCAGCAGCCCACAGCCGCAGAACACTGAAGCTTTCTTT
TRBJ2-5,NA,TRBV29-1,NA,CSAEDRPVRETQYF,TGCAGCGCCGAAGATAGACCAGTCAGGGAGACCCAGTACTTC
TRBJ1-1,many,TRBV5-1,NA,CASSLADTEAFF,TGCGCCAGCAGCTTGGCAGACACTGAAGCTTTCTTT
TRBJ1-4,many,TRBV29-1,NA,CSGRTATNEKLFF,TGCAGCGGGAGGACAGCAACTAATGAAAAACTGTTTTTT
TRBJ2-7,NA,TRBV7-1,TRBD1,CASSSHGTGNYEQYF,TGTGCCAGCAGTTCACACGGGACAGGGAACTACGAGCAGTACTTC
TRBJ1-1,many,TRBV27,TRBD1,CASSQDRDSRPEAFF,TGTGCCAGCAGCCAGGACAGGGATTCTAGGCCTGAAGCTTTCTTT
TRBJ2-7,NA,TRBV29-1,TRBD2,CSLEGLAGFEQYF,TGCAGCTTGGAGGGACTAGCGGGATTCGAGCAGTACTTC
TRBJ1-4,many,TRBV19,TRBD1,CASSMTSEGQAYEKLFF,TGTGCCAGTAGTATGACCAGCGAGGGACAGGCGTATGAAAAACTGTTTTTT
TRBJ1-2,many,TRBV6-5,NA,CASSPSGGANYGYTF,TGTGCCAGCAGCCCATCGGGGGGAGCTAACTATGGCTACACCTTC
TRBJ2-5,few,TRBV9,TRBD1,CARLQGAGETQYF,TGTGCTAGACTACAGGGGGCAGGCGAGACCCAGTACTTC
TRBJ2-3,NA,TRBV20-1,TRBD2,CSATLAGASDTQYF,TGCAGTGCAACCCTCGCGGGAGCTTCAGATACGCAGTATTTT
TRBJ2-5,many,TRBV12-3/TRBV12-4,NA,CASSLSRGMGGETQYF,TGTGCCAGCAGTTTATCGAGGGGCATGGGAGGCGAGACCCAGTACTTC
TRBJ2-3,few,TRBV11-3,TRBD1,CASSHGQDSTDTQYF,TGTGCCAGCAGCCACGGACAGGACAGCACAGATACGCAGTATTTT
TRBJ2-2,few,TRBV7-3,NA,CASSLMGGELFF,TGTGCCAGCAGCTTAATGGGCGGGGAGCTGTTTTTT
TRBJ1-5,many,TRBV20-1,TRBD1,CSARHQGDQPQHF,TGCAGTGCTAGACACCAGGGGGATCAGCCCCAGCATTTT
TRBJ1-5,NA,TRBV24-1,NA,CATSDPAGDRDQPQHF,TGTGCCACCAGTGACCCAGCGGGGGACCGAGATCAGCCCCAGCATTTT
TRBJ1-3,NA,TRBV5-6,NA,CASSSPVADSPLFSGNTIYF,TGTGCCAGCAGCTCCCCCGTCGCTGACAGCCCGCTTTTCTCTGGAAACACCATATATTTT
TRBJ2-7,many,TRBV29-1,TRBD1,CSVATGERYEQYF,TGCAGCGTCGCGACAGGGGAACGCTACGAGCAGTACTTC
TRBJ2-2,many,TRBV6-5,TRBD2,CASKGGLAGPGELFF,TGTGCCAGCAAAGGTGGACTAGCGGGTCCCGGGGAGCTGTTTTTT
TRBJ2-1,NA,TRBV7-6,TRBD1,CASSPGQKNEQFF,TGTGCCAGCAGCCCGGGACAGAAGAATGAGCAGTTCTTC
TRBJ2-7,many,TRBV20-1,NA,CSARTPHEQYF,TGCAGTGCTAGAACTCCCCACGAGCAGTACTTC
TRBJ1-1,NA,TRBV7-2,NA,CASSVPSGSEAFF,TGTGCCAGCAGCGTCCCTAGCGGGAGTGAAGCTTTCTTC
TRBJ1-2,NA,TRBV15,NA,CATSSERVYGYTF,TGTGCCACCAGCAGTGAAAGGGTTTATGGCTACACCTTC
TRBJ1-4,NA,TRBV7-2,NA,CASSLDGKSLFF,TGTGCCAGCAGCTTAGATGGGAAGTCACTGTTTTTT
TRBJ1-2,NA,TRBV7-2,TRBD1,CASSLVAGQAYGYTF,TGTGCCAGCAGCTTAGTGGCGGGACAGGCCTATGGCTACACCTTC
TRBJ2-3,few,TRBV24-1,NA,CATSDFARDRTDTQYF,TGTGCCACCAGTGATTTCGCCAGGGACCGCACAGATACGCAGTATTTT
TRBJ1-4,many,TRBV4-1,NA,CASSLSDGRTNEKLFF,TGCGCCAGCAGCCTCTCGGACGGCCGAACTAATGAAAAACTGTTTTTT
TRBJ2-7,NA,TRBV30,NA,CAWSTRGAGWDEQYF,TGTGCCTGGAGTACCAGGGGGGCCGGGTGGGACGAGCAGTACTTC
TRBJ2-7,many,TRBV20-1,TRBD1,CSARHPGQVSNEQYF,TGCAGTGCTAGACATCCGGGACAGGTCTCGAACGAGCAGTACTTC
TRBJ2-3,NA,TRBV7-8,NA,CASSLFRETDTQYF,TGTGCCAGCAGCTTATTCAGGGAAACAGATACGCAGTATTTT
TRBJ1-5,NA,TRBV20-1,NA,CSARSAGPYQPQHF,TGCAGTGCTAGATCGGCGGGTCCCTATCAGCCCCAGCATTTT
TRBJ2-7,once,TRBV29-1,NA,CSVSQGGNEQYF,TGCAGCGTGAGCCAGGGGGGAAACGAGCAGTACTTC
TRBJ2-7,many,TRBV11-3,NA,CASARDGPYEQYF,TGTGCCAGCGCCCGGGACGGTCCCTACGAGCAGTACTTC
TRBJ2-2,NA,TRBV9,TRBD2,CASSVGTSGVNTGELFF,TGTGCCAGCAGCGTTGGGACTAGCGGGGTCAACACCGGGGAGCTGTTTTTT
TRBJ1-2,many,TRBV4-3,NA,CASSQATLNYGYTF,TGCGCCAGCAGCCAGGCGACACTTAACTATGGCTACACCTTC
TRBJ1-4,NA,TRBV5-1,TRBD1,CAISLLEGAKKLFF,TGCGCCATCAGCTTGTTGGAGGGGGCGAAAAAACTGTTTTTT
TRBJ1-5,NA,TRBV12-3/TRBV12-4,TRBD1,CASRQRGREQPQHF,TGTGCCAGCAGGCAAAGGGGGCGGGAGCAGCCCCAGCATTTT
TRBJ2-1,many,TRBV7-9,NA,CASSLVQMYNEQFF,TGTGCCAGCAGCTTAGTACAGATGTACAATGAGCAGTTCTTC
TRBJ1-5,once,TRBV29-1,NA,CSYSLGGQPQHF,TGCAGTTACTCGTTAGGGGGGCAGCCCCAGCATTTT
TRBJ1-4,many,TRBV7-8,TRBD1,CASSQLGAGQGADWDEKLFF,TGTGCCAGCAGCCAACTAGGGGCGGGACAGGGGGCAGATTGGGATGAAAAACTGTTTTTT
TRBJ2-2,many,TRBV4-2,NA,CASSQEGRTGELFF,TGTGCCAGCAGCCAAGAGGGGAGAACCGGGGAGCTGTTTTTT
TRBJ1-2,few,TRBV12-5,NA,CASGFLFGGYTF,TGTGCTAGTGGCTTCCTGTTTGGGGGCTACACCTTC
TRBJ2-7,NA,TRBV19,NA,CASSMGQFYEQYF,TGTGCCAGTAGTATGGGGCAGTTCTACGAGCAGTACTTC
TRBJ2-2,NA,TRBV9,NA,CASSVAGGLFF,TGTGCCAGCAGCGTAGCTGGGGGGCTGTTTTTT
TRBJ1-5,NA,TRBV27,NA,CASGNGSRMPQHF,TGTGCCAGCGGTAATGGGTCCAGGATGCCCCAGCATTTT